This T cell receptor (beta chain) was documented in a study of identical twins listed by TCRdb under 2016. Some background on the complete study: To test whether fetal clonotypes persist, the study used deep sequencing on TCR alpha and beta repertoires from monozygotic twins, unrelated adults of various ages, and cord blood. To rule out contamination, the twin experiments were replicated at different times with different library preparation protocols.

General study outcomes and caveats: Fewer insertions were carried by abundant cord blood beta clonotypes, a similar but weaker trend appeared in young adult naive repertoires, and no such trend appeared in memory repertoires. Excess twin sharing in beta out-of-frame sequences was weaker because fewer shared sequences lowered the signal-to-noise ratio. Conclusions relied on cross-sectional statistical analysis, since the same donors could not be followed over many years. In monozygotic twins, recombination models systematically underestimated out-of-frame TCR alpha sharing, but the models matched the sharing seen between unrelated individuals. Zero-insertion analyses could be partly confounded by invariant T cells such as MAIT and iNKT, though diverse VJ usage argued against such confounding for most clonotypes. Compared with coincidental sharing between unrelated individuals, out-of-frame TCR alpha sequences shared between twins had an excess of sequences with low generation probability.

The CDR3 covers 13 residues, taking in both the cysteine and the phenylalanine. The read is trimmed to its CDR3 DNA, 39 bases read in frame from base 1. The germline V gene supplies CDR1 SQVTM and CDR2 ANQGSEA. Germline trimming amounts to 6 bases on V and 4 bases on J, with 0 as the count of junction bases outside the gene matches. The protocol used for the library was 5' RACE. TCRdb shows the sequencer as Illumina HiSeq 2000. A universal primer binding site was introduced by template switching, and a unique molecular identifier was present in the final cDNA, enabling accurate counting of TCR cDNA molecules. Specific primers in the conserved constant-segment region were used to synthesize first-strand cDNA for TCR alpha and beta chains. To control for contamination, every cDNA library carried two barcodes: a SMART-Mk sample barcode plus Illumina barcodes. TruSeq adapter sequences along with Illumina sample barcodes were introduced in two successive PCR steps. Sequencing of the TCR alpha and beta cDNA libraries was done on the Illumina HiSeq platform using custom primers. Per the authors' processing: MiGEC was used to process raw reads and extract unique molecular identifiers, and MiXCR was used to find CDR3 positions. For each individual, recombination models were inferred using an EM algorithm with the repgenHMM and IGoR tools. Shared clonotypes were analyzed with the tcR package in R, and sharing was normalized by the product of cloneset sizes. Out-of-frame nonproductive sequences were analyzed to study raw recombination free of thymic and clonal selection effects. TCRdb reanalyzed the raw reads on its own, using fastp at Q25 for trimming and MiXCR for clone calling, and kept in-frame beta chains. Rows are combined by CDR3 protein, so each entry shows the most common genes and DNA. TCRdb, not the original authors, processed these V and J calls. This sample is represented by around 340,000 distinct CDR3 sequences; around an eighth of them were singletons. The ten largest account for roughly 7% of the sample.

As concerns this clonotype: Its antigen target is currently unknown. No clone much larger than this one lies a single base away; base qualities are absent.

Only healthy Caucasian donors were included. The twin cohort consisted of three pairs of female monozygotic twins, all aged roughly 18 to 29 years. Positive isolation kits from Invitrogen were used to isolate CD4+ and CD8+ T cell populations. These data were likewise used in another study, on yellow fever vaccine responses in identical twins. The second study reports: According to the authors, the vaccine-induced T cell response in identical twins seemed to be partly convergent and partly specific to each individual. In the study, vaccine-responding T cell clones were precisely tracked in identical twins.

Input material: CD8+ T cells sorted from blood. This receptor chain uses TRBV29-1 and TRBJ2-7; 16 junctional bases match TRBD2. This sequence originates from a woman between 18 and 29 years old in good health. The DNA sequence is given as TGCAGCGTGGGACTAGCGGGAGGGTACGAGCAGTACTTC. Its translation is CSVGLAGGYEQYF.